The 6 T cell receptor beta chains below were found in one sample sequenced in a study of T cell responses to AZD1222 COVID-19 vaccine. Produced via immunoSEQ multiplex PCR; TCRdb's table is partial and in-frame only. Of about 150,000 clones listed, 92% are singletons. The sequencing here drew on peripheral blood, taken 28 days after the second AZD1222 dose. These receptors were taken from an adult who received the AZD1222 COVID-19 vaccine.

This chain connects TRBV9 to TRBJ2-7; D is perhaps TRBD1 or TRBD2 (5 bases each). Germline values: CDR1 SGDLS, CDR2 YYNGEE. The CDR3 sequence is 16 residues long. Trimming left V 0 bases short and J 4 bases short, with 17 bases between. CDR3 amino acids: CASSVATGTGRYEQYF. CDR3 nucleotides: TGTGCCAGCAGCGTAGCGACTGGGACCGGGCGATACGAGCAGTACTTC.

This clone has a single count. V is TRBV25-1 and J is TRBJ1-3; the D is unclear. This CDR3 spans 15 amino acids. Germline V gene lookup returns CDR1 MGHDK and CDR2 SYGVNS. Trimming left V 9 bases short and J 4 bases short, with 19 bases between. The CDR3 protein is CASSRSVSTGNTIYF. The CDR3 bases are TGTGCCAGTTCCCGGTCGGTTTCTACCGGAAACACCATATATTTT. The complete variable domain, with remaining parts taken from reference TRBV25-1 and TRBJ1-3, reads EADIYQTPRYLVIGTGKKITLECSQTMGHDKMYWYQQDPGMELHLIHYSYGVNSTEKGDLSSESTVSRIRTEHFPLTLESARPSHTSQYLCASSRSVSTGNTIYFGEGSWLTVV.

The V call is TRBV4-2, the J call TRBJ2-5, with D perhaps matching TRBD1 or TRBD2 (6 bases each). Germline V CDR1 and CDR2: LGHNA, YNFKEQ. The CDR3 is 13 amino acids. The germline V and J ends were trimmed by 3 bases and 5 bases, with 10 bases remaining between them. CDR3: CASSQGGQETQYF. CDR3 sequence (DNA): TGTGCCAGCAGCCAGGGAGGACAGGAGACCCAGTACTTC.

The table lists this clone with a count of one. The chain combines TRBV3-1 (or the pseudogene TRBV3-2) with TRBJ1-2; no clear D gene. The CDR3 contains 14 residues. The germline V gene has CDR1 LGHDT and CDR2 YNNKEL (reference sequence). V shed 1 base and J shed 1 base, with 7 bases lying between them. CDR3 DNA: TGTGCCAGCAGCCAAGCCCGGGTTAACTATGGCTACACCTTC. Its protein product is CASSQARVNYGYTF.

The chain couples TRBV6-5 to TRBJ2-1, with D perhaps matching TRBD1 (5 bases). The CDR3 consists of 16 residues. V lost 3 bases and J lost 4, with 16 bases in between. CDR1 and CDR2 from the germline V gene are MNHEY and SVGAGI. The CDR3 nucleotides are TGTGCCAGCAGTTATTCGCCTCTACAGGATTACAATGAGCAGTTCTTC. This sequence encodes CASSYSPLQDYNEQFF.

This sequence joins TRBV6-5 and TRBJ2-4; D possibly uses TRBD1 or TRBD2 (5 bases each). Germline V gene data show CDR1 as MNHEY and CDR2 as SVGAGI. V was trimmed by 6 bases and J by 6 bases, leaving 12 bases between them. CDR3 size: 13 residues. CDR3 in amino acids: CASSTPGTNIQYF. The DNA of the CDR3 is TGTGCCAGCAGCACACCCGGGACAAACATTCAGTACTTC.